The 22 T cell receptor beta chains presented below share a single source sample, sequenced in a study of technical replicates of blood from a few donors. Produced via immunoSEQ multiplex PCR; TCRdb's table is partial and in-frame only. This sample has 75,000 to 100,000 clones, with roughly 96% found just once. Material for sequencing was T cells isolated from PBMCs. These receptors all stem from a human donor in good health.

The rearrangement links TRBV30 to TRBJ1-4; D perhaps matches TRBD1 (5 bases). This CDR3 region has 14 residues. The V end lost 3 bases, the J end lost 10 bases, and 18 bases lay between the germline ends. Germline CDR1 and CDR2: GTSNPN and SVGIG (reference sequence). The CDR3 bases are TGTGCCTGGAGCGTCGACCTAGGGGTCGGAAAACTGTTTTTT. As protein: CAWSVDLGVGKLFF. The variable domain in full, completed from reference TRBV30 and TRBJ1-4, reads SQTIHQWPATLVQPVGSPLSLECTVEGTSNPNLYWYRQAAGRGLQLLFYSVGIGQISSEVPQNLSASRPQDRQFILSSKKLLLSDSGFYLCAWSVDLGVGKLFFGSGTQLSVL.

The gene calls are TRBV27 and TRBJ1-1, with D perhaps TRBD1 (6 bases). Between the trimmed V and J ends, which lost 2 bases and 8 bases, there was a span of 12 bases. The CDR3 is 13 residues long. Germline assignment: CDR1 MNHEY and CDR2 SMNVEV (reference sequence). The CDR3 here is CASSLTSQGEAFF. CDR3 nucleotides: TGTGCCAGCAGTTTAACCTCCCAGGGGGAAGCTTTCTTT.

V is TRBV5-5 and J is TRBJ2-7; no clear D. The germline CDR1 and CDR2 sequences are SGHKS and YYEKEE (reference sequence). V lost 0 bases, J lost 3 bases, and 7 bases lay in between. The CDR3 runs to 13 residues. The CDR3 DNA reads TGTGCCAGCAGCTTGGAGCCTCACTACGAGCAGTACTTC. Its protein is CASSLEPHYEQYF.

The chain is built from TRBV20-1 and TRBJ2-7; perhaps TRBD2 as D (6 bases). This CDR3 comprises 11 residues. In germline, CDR1 is DFQATT, CDR2 SNEGSKA (reference sequence). V dropped 5 bases and J dropped 6 bases, with 11 bases sitting between them. This chain's CDR3 is CSALTAGEQYF. The CDR3, as DNA: TGCAGTGCTTTGACAGCGGGCGAGCAGTACTTC.

CDR3 DNA sequence: TGCGCCAGCAGCCAAGATACAGCGGGAGAGGACACCGGGGAGCTGTTTTTT. This encodes CASSQDTAGEDTGELFF. The chain employs TRBV4-3 and TRBJ2-2; 8 nucleotides line up with TRBD2. Germline assignment: CDR1 LGHNA and CDR2 YSLEER. The CDR3 has 17 amino acids. V lost 0 bases, J lost 3 bases, and 6 bases stayed unmatched.

The V gene is TRBV19, the J gene TRBJ1-2; 8 bases agree with TRBD1. Losses at the gene ends were 7 bases for V and 5 bases for J; bases not matched to a gene: 12. The CDR3 loop spans 15 amino acids. Germline V gene sequence: CDR1 LNHDA, CDR2 SQIVND (reference sequence). The CDR3: CASKGQGDSYYGYTF. In DNA, the CDR3 is TGTGCCAGTAAAGGACAGGGAGACTCGTATTATGGCTACACCTTC.

The chain couples TRBV29-1 to TRBJ1-1, with a possible D match to TRBD1 (6 bases). The CDR3 contains 14 residues. Germline lookup yields CDR1 SQVTM and CDR2 ANQGSEA. V lost 5 bases to trimming and J lost 2 bases, with 15 bases between them. CDR3 loop: CSVSRGQSNTEAFF. CDR3 sequence (DNA): TGCAGCGTTTCTCGAGGACAGTCCAACACTGAAGCTTTCTTT.

V gene TRBV10-3 combines with J gene TRBJ2-3; TRBD2 agrees at 7 bases. The CDR3 length is 16 residues. Trimming at V came to 7 bases and at J to 4 bases, leaving 14 bases not matched to a gene. In germline, CDR1 is ENHRY, CDR2 SYGVKD. This chain's CDR3 is CAINTGTTLRSDTQYF. The CDR3 DNA is TGTGCCATCAATACCGGGACTACCCTGAGATCAGATACGCAGTATTTT.

Written as DNA, the CDR3 is TGTGCCAGCAGCGCGACAGGGGGCGCCTATGGCTACACCTTC. Its translation: CASSATGGAYGYTF. V is TRBV7-6 and J is TRBJ1-2; the match to TRBD1 covers 10 bases. The CDR3 is made up of 14 amino acids. Germline CDR1 reads SGHVS; CDR2 reads FNYEAQ. With V trimmed by 5 bases and J by 4 bases, 4 bases remained unmatched.

The rearrangement joins TRBV9 to TRBJ2-2; D is perhaps TRBD1 (6 bases). V lost 0 bases, J lost 7 bases, and 13 bases lay in between. CDR1 and CDR2 (germline): SGDLS, YYNGEE. The CDR3 totals 15 residues. In nucleotides, the CDR3 is TGTGCCAGCAGCGTAGCTGGGGGCGCAGGCGGGGAGCTGTTTTTT. It codes for CASSVAGGAGGELFF.

A single count supports this clone. V is TRBV19 and J is TRBJ2-3; D not certain. CDR1 and CDR2 (germline): LNHDA, SQIVND (reference sequence). The V end lost 6 bases, the J end lost 2 bases, and 15 bases lay between the germline ends. The CDR3 runs 15 residues. DNA of the CDR3: TGTGCCAGTAGAAGATACCAGGTTAACACAGATACGCAGTATTTT. Protein product: CASRRYQVNTDTQYF.

The rearrangement links TRBV6-5 to TRBJ2-3; tentative D call: TRBD2 (6 bases). The CDR3 contains 14 residues. With 7 bases removed from V and 0 bases from J, the gap between germline ends came to 11 bases. CDR1 is MNHEY, CDR2 SVGAGI, per germline. CDR3 sequence (DNA): TGTGCCAGCACTATAAGCGGGAGCACAGATACGCAGTATTTT. It specifies CASTISGSTDTQYF.

This clone came up once. The J gene is TRBJ2-5, the V gene TRBV19; TRBD1 matches 8 bases. V was pared by 1 base and J by 4 bases, with 2 bases of the junction left unmatched. Per the germline V gene, CDR1 is LNHDA and CDR2 is SQIVND (reference sequence). This CDR3 spans 14 amino acids. The DNA for the CDR3 is TGTGCCAGTAGTATAGGAACAGGGGGAGAGACCCAGTACTTC. Its translation is CASSIGTGGETQYF.

This chain connects TRBV28 to TRBJ1-4; D unclear. There are 15 residues in the CDR3. Trimming removed 2 bases from V and 0 bases from J, with 7 bases in between. Germline V lookup: CDR1 MDHEN, CDR2 SYDVKM. The CDR3 spells CASSLQIATNEKLFF. The CDR3 coding sequence is TGTGCCAGCAGTTTACAGATCGCAACTAATGAAAAACTGTTTTTT. The entire variable domain, with the rest obtained from reference TRBV28 and TRBJ1-4, is as follows: DVKVTQSSRYLVKRTGEKVFLECVQDMDHENMFWYRQDPGLGLRLIYFSYDVKMKEKGDIPEGYSVSREKKERFSLILESASTNQTSMYLCASSLQIATNEKLFFGSGTQLSVL.

V and J are TRBV5-1 and TRBJ2-7; 9 bases match TRBD2. In germline, CDR1 is SGHRS, CDR2 YFSETQ. The CDR3 covers 15 residues. The ends lost 4 bases at V and 3 bases at J; junction bases unmatched: 8. The CDR3 is CASSPSTSGFYEQYF. CDR3 nucleotides: TGCGCCAGCAGCCCCTCGACTAGCGGCTTCTACGAGCAGTACTTC.

This chain links TRBV7-8 with TRBJ2-5; TRBD2 matches 12 bases. V shed 4 bases, J shed 2 bases, and the junction held 5 bases outside the gene matches. The CDR3 is 16 amino acids. Per the germline V gene, CDR1 is SGHVS and CDR2 is FQNEAQ. Here the CDR3 reads CASSSTSGRLQETQYF. The CDR3 DNA sequence: TGTGCCAGCAGCTCAACTAGCGGGAGGTTACAAGAGACCCAGTACTTC. Filled out from reference TRBV7-8 and TRBJ2-5, the complete variable domain reads GAGVSQSPRYKVAKRGQDVALRCDPISGHVSLFWYQQALGQGPEFLTYFQNEAQLDKSGLPSDRFFAERPEGSVSTLKIQRTQQEDSAVYLCASSSTSGRLQETQYFGPGTRLLVL.

This chain links TRBV30 with TRBJ2-7; D is perhaps TRBD1 (5 bases). The germline gives CDR1 GTSNPN, CDR2 SVGIG (reference sequence). V lost 7 bases and J 3 bases, leaving 10 bases between the germline ends. The length of the CDR3 is 11 residues. The CDR3 is CASWQGYEQYF. The DNA for the CDR3 is TGTGCCTCGTGGCAGGGCTACGAGCAGTACTTC.

The genes are TRBV6-5 and TRBJ2-7, with D perhaps TRBD2 (5 bases). Trimming shortened V by 2 bases and J by 12 bases, and 17 bases separated the two germline ends. The CDR3 length is 13 residues. CDR1 is MNHEY and CDR2 is SVGAGI in the germline V gene. CDR3 residues: CASSYNLRGERYF. The CDR3 DNA reads as TGTGCCAGCAGTTACAACCTACGGGGTGAACGGTACTTC.

The chain carries TRBV12-5 and TRBJ2-2, with 8 bases matching TRBD2. Germline CDR1 LGHNT, CDR2 FRNRAP. The V gene end was trimmed by 0 bases and the J gene end by 1 base; junction bases not matched to a gene: 13. The CDR3 contains 20 residues. As DNA, the CDR3 is TGTGCTAGTGGTTTGGTACGGGACCATATAGCGGGGATGAACACCGGGGAGCTGTTTTTT. It codes for CASGLVRDHIAGMNTGELFF.

This clone was counted only a few times. This chain uses TRBV27 with TRBJ1-5; weak D call: TRBD1 (6 bases). The CDR3 has 17 amino acids. From germline, CDR1 is MNHEY and CDR2 SMNVEV (reference sequence). V lost 6 bases and J lost 3, with 21 bases in between. CDR3 sequence (DNA): TGTGCCAGCAGCGTATTTGGCACCGGACAGCTCAATCAGCCCCAGCATTTT. It translates to CASSVFGTGQLNQPQHF.

CDR3 DNA sequence: TGTGCCAGCTCACCGACCAAAACGGGACAGGGGCGAAACACCATATATTTT. Translated, it gives CASSPTKTGQGRNTIYF. V is TRBV18 and J is TRBJ1-3; 10 positions agree with TRBD1. V gave up 3 bases and J gave up 5 bases; unmatched junction bases: 10. Germline V gene data show CDR1 as KGHSH and CDR2 as LQKENI. This CDR3 comprises 17 residues.

V usage is TRBV7-9 and J usage is TRBJ1-2; a weak D match, TRBD1 (5 bases). Between the trimmed V and J ends, which lost 3 bases and 7 bases, there was a span of 12 bases. Germline values: CDR1 SEHNR, CDR2 FQNEAQ (reference sequence). This CDR3 has 13 amino acids. The CDR3: CASSFHGGTGYTF. The CDR3 nucleotides are TGTGCCAGCAGCTTTCACGGGGGGACTGGCTACACCTTC.